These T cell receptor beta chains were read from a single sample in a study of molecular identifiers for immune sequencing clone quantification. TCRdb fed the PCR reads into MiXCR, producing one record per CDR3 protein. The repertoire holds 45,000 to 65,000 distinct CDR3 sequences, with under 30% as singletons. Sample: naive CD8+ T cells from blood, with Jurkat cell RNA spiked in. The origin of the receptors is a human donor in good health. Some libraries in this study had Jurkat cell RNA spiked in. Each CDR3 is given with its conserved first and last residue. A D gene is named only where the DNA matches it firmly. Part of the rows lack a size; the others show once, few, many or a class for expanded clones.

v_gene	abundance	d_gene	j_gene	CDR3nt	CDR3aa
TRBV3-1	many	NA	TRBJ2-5	TGTGCCAGCAGCCAAGTTCCCACTAATCGAGAGACCCAGTACTTC	CASSQVPTNRETQYF
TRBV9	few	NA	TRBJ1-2	TGTGCCAGCAGCGTAGGAGGACACTCCGGCTATGGCTACACCTTC	CASSVGGHSGYGYTF
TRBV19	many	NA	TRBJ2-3	TGTGCCAGTAGTGCGGGCGGGGAGCCCACAGATACGCAGTATTTT	CASSAGGEPTDTQYF
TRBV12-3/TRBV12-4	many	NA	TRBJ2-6	TGTGCCAGCAGTTTAGGATCTGGGGCCAACGTCCTGACTTTC	CASSLGSGANVLTF
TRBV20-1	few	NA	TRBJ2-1	TGCAGTGCTAGAGCGGCCAGCTCCTACAATGAGCAGTTCTTC	CSARAASSYNEQFF
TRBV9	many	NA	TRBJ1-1	TGTGCCAGCAGCGAAACAGGTATGAACACTGAAGCTTTCTTT	CASSETGMNTEAFF
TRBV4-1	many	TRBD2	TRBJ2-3	TGCGCCAGCAGCCGGCCCGCTAGCGGGGGCACAGATACGCAGTATTTT	CASSRPASGGTDTQYF
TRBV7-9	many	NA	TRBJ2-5	TGTGCCAGCAGCTTACAGCAAGAGACCCAGTACTTC	CASSLQQETQYF
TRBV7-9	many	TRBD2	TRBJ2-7	TGTGCCAGCAGTCAAGCGGGAGCGGGGGAGCAGTACTTC	CASSQAGAGEQYF
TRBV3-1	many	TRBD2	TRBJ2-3	TGTGCCAGCAGCCCGGGACTAGCGGGAGCGACTAGCACAGATACGCAGTATTTT	CASSPGLAGATSTDTQYF
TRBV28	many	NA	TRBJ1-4	TGTGCCAGCAGTTTAACGGCGGGTCCGGCTAATGAAAAACTGTTTTTT	CASSLTAGPANEKLFF
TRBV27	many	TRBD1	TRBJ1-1	TGTGCCAGCAGACGCGGACAGGGGGGAACTGAAGCTTTCTTT	CASRRGQGGTEAFF
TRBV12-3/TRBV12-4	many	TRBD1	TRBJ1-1	TGTGCCAGCAGCGCAACAGGGGGCTATACTGAAGCTTTCTTT	CASSATGGYTEAFF
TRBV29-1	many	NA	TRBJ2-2	TGCAGCGGGCAACAGGGAGGCGGGGAGCTGTTTTTT	CSGQQGGGELFF
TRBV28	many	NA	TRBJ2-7	TGTGCCAGCAGTTGGGTTGGTGTTGGTCGGGACGTACCCTCCTACGAGCAGTACTTC	CASSWVGVGRDVPSYEQYF
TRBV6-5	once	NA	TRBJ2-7	TGTGCCAGCAGTTGGGGAGCGAACTCCTACGAGCAATACTTC	CASSWGANSYEQYF
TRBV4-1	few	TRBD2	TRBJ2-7	TGCGCCAGCAGCCAAGATGCAACGGGGGGGCGCTACGAGCAGTACTTC	CASSQDATGGRYEQYF
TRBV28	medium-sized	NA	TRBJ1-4	TGTGCCAGCAGTTCCTACTCGGCAACTAATGAAAAACTGTTTTTT	CASSSYSATNEKLFF
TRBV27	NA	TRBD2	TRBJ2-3	TGTGCCAGCAGTTCTATAGACGGACTAGCGGGAGGGCCTAGAACAGATACGCAGTATTTT	CASSSIDGLAGGPRTDTQYF
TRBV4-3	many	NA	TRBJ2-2	TGCGCCAGCAGCCAAGAGGGTGGGGACTCTCTTTATTACGAGAACACCGGGGAGCTGTTTTTT	CASSQEGGDSLYYENTGELFF
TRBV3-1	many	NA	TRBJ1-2	TGTGCCAGCAGCTCAATATGGTCCCAGGGCAACTATGGCTACACCTTC	CASSSIWSQGNYGYTF
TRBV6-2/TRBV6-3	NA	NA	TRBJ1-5	TGTGCCAGCAGTCTGCCCGGGACAAAAAATCCGCCCCCGCATTTT	CASSLPGTKNPPPHF
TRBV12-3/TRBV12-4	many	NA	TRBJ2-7	TGTGCCAGCACGACAGGTTCCTACGAGCAGTACTTC	CASTTGSYEQYF
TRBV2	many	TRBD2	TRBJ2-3	TGTGCCAGCAGGGTAGCGGGAGGAAGCACAGATACGCAGTATTTT	CASRVAGGSTDTQYF
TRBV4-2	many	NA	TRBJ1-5	TGTGCCAGCAGCCAAGAGCACCGGGGCCCCCATCAGCCCCAGCATTTT	CASSQEHRGPHQPQHF
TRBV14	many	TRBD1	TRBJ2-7	TGTGCCAGCAGCCCAGTGGGGACAGGCTACTACGAGCAGTACTTC	CASSPVGTGYYEQYF
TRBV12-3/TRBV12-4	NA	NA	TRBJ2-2	TGTGCCAGCAGTTTAGGAGGGGACACCGGGGAGCTGTTTTTT	CASSLGGDTGELFF
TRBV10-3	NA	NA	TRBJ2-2	TGTGCCACCAGGGACCCTCTGACGAACACCGGGGAGCTGTTTTTT	CATRDPLTNTGELFF
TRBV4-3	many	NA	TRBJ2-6	TGCGCCAGCAGCCAAGATCATTTCAGGTCTGGGGCCAACGTCCTGACTTTC	CASSQDHFRSGANVLTF
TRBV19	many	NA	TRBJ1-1	TGTGCCAGTACCCCCGCGGGGCCCAACACTGAAGCTTTCTTT	CASTPAGPNTEAFF
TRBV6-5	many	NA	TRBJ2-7	TGTGCCAGCAGTTACGGACAGACCGCTTACGAGCAGTACTTC	CASSYGQTAYEQYF
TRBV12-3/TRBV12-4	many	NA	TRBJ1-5	TGTGCCAGCAGTTATCGGGGGATTGGTCAGCCCCAGCATTTT	CASSYRGIGQPQHF
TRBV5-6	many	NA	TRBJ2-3	TGTGCCAGCAGCTTGGCTGGAGATACGCAGTATTTT	CASSLAGDTQYF
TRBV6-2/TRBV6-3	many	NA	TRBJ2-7	TGTGCCAGCAGTTACCAGACCGGGCCAACTCCCTACGAGCAGTACTTC	CASSYQTGPTPYEQYF
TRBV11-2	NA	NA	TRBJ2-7	TGTGCCAGCAGCTACGCGGTTGGACCGACCTACGAGCAGTACTTC	CASSYAVGPTYEQYF
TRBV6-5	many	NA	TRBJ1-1	TGTGCCAGCAGTCTAGGGACATCCACTGAAGCTTTCTTT	CASSLGTSTEAFF
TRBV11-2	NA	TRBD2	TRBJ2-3	TGTGCCAGCAGCGGACTAGCGGGGGGTACTAGCACAGATACGCAGTATTTT	CASSGLAGGTSTDTQYF
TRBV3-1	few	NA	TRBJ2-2	TGTGCCAGCAGCCAAGATCCCGTGGCCGTATCCATCGCCGGGGAGCTGTTTTTT	CASSQDPVAVSIAGELFF
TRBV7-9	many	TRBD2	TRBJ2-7	TGTGCCAGCAGAAATACCGGGACTAGCGGGAGCCACGAGCAGTACTTC	CASRNTGTSGSHEQYF
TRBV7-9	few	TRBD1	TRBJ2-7	TGTGCCAGCAGCACCCGACAGGGGGCACGCTCCTACGAGCAGTACTTC	CASSTRQGARSYEQYF
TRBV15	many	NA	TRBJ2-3	TGTGCCACCAGCAGACTCGGGACCGTCCTTCCGCAGTATTTT	CATSRLGTVLPQYF
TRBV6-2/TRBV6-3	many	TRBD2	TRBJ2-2	TGTGCCAGCAGTGCCCTACATAGCGGGAGTGGCACCGGGGAGCTGTTTTTT	CASSALHSGSGTGELFF
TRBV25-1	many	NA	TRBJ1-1	TGTGCCAGCAGTGAATGGGAGAACACTGAAGCTTTCTTT	CASSEWENTEAFF
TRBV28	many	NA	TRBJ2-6	TGTGCCAGCAGTCCCCTCTCTGGGGCCAACGTCCTGACTTTC	CASSPLSGANVLTF
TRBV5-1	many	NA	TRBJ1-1	TGCGCCAGCAGCTTGGTCGAGGGGACGAAGGATTTGGAAGCTTTCTTT	CASSLVEGTKDLEAFF
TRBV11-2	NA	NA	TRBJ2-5	TGTGCCAGCAGCTTAGACGATTGGGTTTTCCAAGAGACCCAGTACTTC	CASSLDDWVFQETQYF
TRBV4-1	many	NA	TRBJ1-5	TGCGCCAGCAGCCAGGCCGGGGGCGGGCTGAGTCAGCCCCAGCATTTT	CASSQAGGGLSQPQHF
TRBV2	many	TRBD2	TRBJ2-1	TGTGCCAGCAGTGAGCGGCGGGAGGGTCCCAAGGGTGAGCAGTTCTTC	CASSERREGPKGEQFF
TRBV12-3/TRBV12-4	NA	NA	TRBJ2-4	TGTGCCAGCAGCCCCATGGGGCTTGTCTTAGTCAAAAGCATTCAGTACTTC	CASSPMGLVLVKSIQYF
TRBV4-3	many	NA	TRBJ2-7	TGCGCCAGCAGCCAAGGGCCGGGTTCGCCCTACGAGCAGTACTTC	CASSQGPGSPYEQYF
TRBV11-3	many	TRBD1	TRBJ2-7	TGTGCCAGCAGCGCACCGGGACAGGGGATAATTTCTACCTACGAGCAGTACTTC	CASSAPGQGIISTYEQYF
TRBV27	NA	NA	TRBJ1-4	TGTGCCAGCAGTTCGTGGACGGGTGCGAATGAAAAACTGTTTTTT	CASSSWTGANEKLFF
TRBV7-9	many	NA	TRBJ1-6	TGTGCCAGCAGCTTAGAAGGGACCTCCTATAATTCACCCCTCCACTTT	CASSLEGTSYNSPLHF